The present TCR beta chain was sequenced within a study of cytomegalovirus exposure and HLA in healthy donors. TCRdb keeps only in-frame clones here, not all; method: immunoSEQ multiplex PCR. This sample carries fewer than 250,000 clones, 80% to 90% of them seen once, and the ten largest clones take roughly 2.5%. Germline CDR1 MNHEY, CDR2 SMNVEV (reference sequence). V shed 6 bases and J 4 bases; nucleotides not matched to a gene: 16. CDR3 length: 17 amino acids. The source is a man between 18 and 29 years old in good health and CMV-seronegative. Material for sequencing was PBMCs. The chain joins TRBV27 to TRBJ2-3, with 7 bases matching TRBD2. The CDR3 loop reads CASRPPTRGTSSDTQYF. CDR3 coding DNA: TGTGCCAGCAGGCCCCCCACGCGGGGGACTTCATCAGATACGCAGTATTTT.